The clone carrying this T cell receptor beta chain was recorded a few times. Per germline, CDR1 LNHDA and CDR2 SQIVND (reference sequence). This CDR3 is 14 amino acids long. These data originate in a study of CD8 T cells in ankylosing spondylitis. TCRdb ran MiXCR on the 5' RACE reads and lists one entry per CDR3 protein. The sample includes some 120,000 distinct CDR3 sequences, about 13% of them seen just once. The chain employs TRBV19 and TRBJ1-5; tentative D call: TRBD1 (5 bases). The origin of this receptor is a female donor with ankylosing spondylitis or in good health (not recorded which). Input material: blood, either unsorted or a sorted T cell fraction (not recorded which). The CDR3 DNA is TGTGCAGCTGCGCTGGGGGGACTAAATCAGCCCCAGCATTTT. Encoded protein: CAAALGGLNQPQHF.